Shown below are 5 T cell receptor beta chains from a single sample sequenced in a study of blood T cells in healthy people across ages. Combining a sample-barcoded 5' primer with a J-beta primer mix, a second PCR ran for 7 to 11 cycles. Via MiXCR, TCRdb re-called the 5' RACE reads, giving one row per CDR3 protein. The sample comprises about 1.6 million distinct CDR3 sequences, almost 35% of which are singletons, and approximately 10% rests with the top ten. The source material was blood. These receptors were taken from a woman under 40 in good health.

This clonotype was counted a few times. The chain is built from TRBV30 and TRBJ2-7; 9 nucleotides agree with TRBD2. V trimming: 8 bases; J trimming: 2 bases; junction bases outside the gene matches: 7. From germline, CDR1 is GTSNPN and CDR2 SVGIG (reference sequence). The CDR3 runs 13 residues. DNA for the CDR3: TGTGCCCTAGCGCTAGCGGGACCCTACGAGCAGTACTTC. Its protein product is CALALAGPYEQYF.

This clonotype was counted many times. The chain carries TRBV5-1 and TRBJ2-3; D not resolved. The CDR3 covers 13 residues. The germline V and J ends were trimmed by 3 bases and 2 bases, with 7 bases remaining between them. Germline V lookup: CDR1 SGHRS, CDR2 YFSETQ. The CDR3 nucleotides are TGCGCCAGCAGCTCCGAACCCACAGATACGCAGTATTTT. Translated, it gives CASSSEPTDTQYF. Based on the CDR3 plus reference TRBV5-1 and TRBJ2-3, the full variable domain is KAGVTQTPRYLIKTRGQQVTLSCSPISGHRSVSWYQQTPGQGLQFLFEYFSETQRNKGNFPGRFSGRQFSNSRSEMNVSTLELGDSALYLCASSSEPTDTQYFGPGTRLTVL.

Many counts were recorded for this clonotype. The chain employs TRBV10-3 and TRBJ2-7, with 12 bases fitting TRBD1. The germline CDR1 and CDR2 sequences are ENHRY and SYGVKD. V shed 1 base, J shed 5 bases, and the junction held 6 bases outside the gene matches. There are 16 residues in the CDR3. The CDR3 bases are TGTGCCATCAGTGAGTTTTCGGGACAGGGGGCGAACGAGCAGTACTTC. Its translation is CAISEFSGQGANEQYF.

The V and J genes are TRBV15 and TRBJ2-5; 12 bases align to TRBD2. Germline V gene data show CDR1 as LNHNV and CDR2 as YYDKDF (reference sequence). V lost 4 bases to trimming and J lost 4 bases; unmatched junction nucleotides: 7. This CDR3 comprises 16 residues. The CDR3 is CATSTRLAGAGETQYF. The CDR3 nucleotides are TGTGCCACCAGCACGAGACTAGCGGGAGCGGGAGAGACCCAGTACTTC.

The V call is TRBV6-1, the J call TRBJ1-5; D is perhaps TRBD1 (5 bases). The CDR3 has 18 residues. V gave up 6 bases and J gave up 1 base, with 22 bases separating them. Per germline, CDR1 MNHNS and CDR2 SASEGT. CDR3 loop: CASSPGGGGRWSNQPQHF. CDR3 nucleotides: TGTGCCAGCAGCCCTGGGGGGGGAGGGCGTTGGAGCAATCAGCCCCAGCATTTT.